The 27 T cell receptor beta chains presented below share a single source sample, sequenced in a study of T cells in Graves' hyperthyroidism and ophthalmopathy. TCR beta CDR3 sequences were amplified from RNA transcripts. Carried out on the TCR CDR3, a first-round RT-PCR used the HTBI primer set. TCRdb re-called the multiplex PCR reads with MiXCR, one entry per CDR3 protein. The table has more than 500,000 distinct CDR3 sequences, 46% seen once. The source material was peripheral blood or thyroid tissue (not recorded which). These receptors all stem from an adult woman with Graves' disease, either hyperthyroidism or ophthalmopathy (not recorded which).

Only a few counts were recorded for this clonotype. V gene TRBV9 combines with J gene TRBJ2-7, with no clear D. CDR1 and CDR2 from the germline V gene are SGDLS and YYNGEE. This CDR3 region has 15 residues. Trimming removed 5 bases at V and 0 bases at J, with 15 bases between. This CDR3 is CASSYGRRASYEQYF. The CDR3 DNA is TGTGCCAGCAGTTACGGGCGTCGGGCCTCCTACGAGCAGTACTTC.

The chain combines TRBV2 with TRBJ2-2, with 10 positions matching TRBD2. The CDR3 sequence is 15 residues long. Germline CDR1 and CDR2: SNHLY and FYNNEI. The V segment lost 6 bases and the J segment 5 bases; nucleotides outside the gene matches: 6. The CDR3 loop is CASSTSGIYTGELFF. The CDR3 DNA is TGTGCCAGCAGCACTAGCGGGATATATACCGGGGAGCTGTTTTTT.

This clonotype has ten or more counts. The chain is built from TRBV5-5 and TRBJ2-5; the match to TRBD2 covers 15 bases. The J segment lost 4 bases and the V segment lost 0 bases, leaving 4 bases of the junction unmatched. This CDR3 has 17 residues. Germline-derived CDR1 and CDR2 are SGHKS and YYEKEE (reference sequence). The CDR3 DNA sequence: TGTGCCAGCAGCTTGGGGGGACTAGCGGGAGGAGGAGAGACCCAGTACTTC. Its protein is CASSLGGLAGGGETQYF.

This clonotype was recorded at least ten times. CDR3 DNA: TGCGCCAGCAGCTTATCCGGACAGCCCGATATCTATGGCTACACCTTC. Translated: CASSLSGQPDIYGYTF. The genes are TRBV5-1 and TRBJ1-2, with TRBD1 as a possible D gene (6 bases). This CDR3 contains 16 residues. Germline CDR1 SGHRS, CDR2 YFSETQ. Trimming shortened V by 2 bases and J by 4 bases, and 18 bases separated the two germline ends.

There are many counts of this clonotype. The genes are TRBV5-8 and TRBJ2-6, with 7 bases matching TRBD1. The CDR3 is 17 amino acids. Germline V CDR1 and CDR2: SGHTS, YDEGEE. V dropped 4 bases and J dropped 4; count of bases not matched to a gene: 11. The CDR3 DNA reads TGTGCCAGCAGCCTTGTTTTGACAGGGATCGGGGCCAACGTCCTGACTTTC. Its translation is CASSLVLTGIGANVLTF.

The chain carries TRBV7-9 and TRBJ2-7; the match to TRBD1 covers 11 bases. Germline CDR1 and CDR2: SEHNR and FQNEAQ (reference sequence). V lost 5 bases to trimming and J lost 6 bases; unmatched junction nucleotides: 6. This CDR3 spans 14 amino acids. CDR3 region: CASSTDRGRAEQYF. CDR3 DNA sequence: TGTGCCAGCAGCACGGACAGGGGGCGTGCCGAGCAGTACTTC. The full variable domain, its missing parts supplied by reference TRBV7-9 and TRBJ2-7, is DTGVSQNPRHKITKRGQNVTFRCDPISEHNRLYWYRQTLGQGPEFLTYFQNEAQLEKSRLLSDRFSAERPKGSFSTLEIQRTEQGDSAMYLCASSTDRGRAEQYFGPGTRLTVT.

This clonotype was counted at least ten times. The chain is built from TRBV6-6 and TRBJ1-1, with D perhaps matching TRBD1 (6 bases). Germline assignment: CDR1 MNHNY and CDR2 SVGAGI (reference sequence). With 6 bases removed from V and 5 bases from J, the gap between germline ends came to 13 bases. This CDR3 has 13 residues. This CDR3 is CASRGALGTEAFF. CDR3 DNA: TGTGCCAGCAGGGGGGCCTTGGGGACTGAAGCTTTCTTT.

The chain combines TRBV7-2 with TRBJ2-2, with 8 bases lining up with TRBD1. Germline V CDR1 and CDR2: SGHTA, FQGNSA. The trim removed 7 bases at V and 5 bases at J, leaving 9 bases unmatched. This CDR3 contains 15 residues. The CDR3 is CASNRQGQATGELFF. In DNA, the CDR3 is TGTGCCAGCAACCGACAGGGACAGGCAACCGGGGAGCTGTTTTTT.

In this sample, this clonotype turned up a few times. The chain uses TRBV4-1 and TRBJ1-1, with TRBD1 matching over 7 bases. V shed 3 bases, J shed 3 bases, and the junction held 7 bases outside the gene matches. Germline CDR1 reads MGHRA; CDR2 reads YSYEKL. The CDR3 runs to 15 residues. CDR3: CASSHRQGTDTEAFF. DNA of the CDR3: TGCGCCAGCAGCCACAGACAGGGCACGGACACTGAAGCTTTCTTT.

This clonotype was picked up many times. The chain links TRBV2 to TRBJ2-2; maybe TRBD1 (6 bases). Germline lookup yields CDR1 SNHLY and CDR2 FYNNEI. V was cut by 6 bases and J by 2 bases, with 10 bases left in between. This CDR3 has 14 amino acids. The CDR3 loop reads CASSRTENTGELFF. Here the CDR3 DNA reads TGTGCCAGCAGCAGGACAGAAAACACCGGGGAGCTGTTTTTT.

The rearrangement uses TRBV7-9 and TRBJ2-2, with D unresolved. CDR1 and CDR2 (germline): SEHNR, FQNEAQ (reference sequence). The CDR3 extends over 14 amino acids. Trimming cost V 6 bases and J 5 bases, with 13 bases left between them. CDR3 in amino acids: CASSPRPTTGELFF. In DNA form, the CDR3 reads TGTGCCAGCAGTCCTAGGCCAACTACCGGGGAGCTGTTTTTT. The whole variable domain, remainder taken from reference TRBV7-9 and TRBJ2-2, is DTGVSQNPRHKITKRGQNVTFRCDPISEHNRLYWYRQTLGQGPEFLTYFQNEAQLEKSRLLSDRFSAERPKGSFSTLEIQRTEQGDSAMYLCASSPRPTTGELFFGEGSRLTVL.

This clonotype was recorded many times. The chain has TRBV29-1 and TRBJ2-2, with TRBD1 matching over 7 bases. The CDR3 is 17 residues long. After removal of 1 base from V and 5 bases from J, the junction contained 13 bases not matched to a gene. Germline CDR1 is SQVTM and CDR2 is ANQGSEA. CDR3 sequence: CSVEGKSRTGRTGELFF. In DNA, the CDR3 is TGCAGCGTTGAAGGGAAATCCCGGACAGGCCGGACCGGGGAGCTGTTTTTT.

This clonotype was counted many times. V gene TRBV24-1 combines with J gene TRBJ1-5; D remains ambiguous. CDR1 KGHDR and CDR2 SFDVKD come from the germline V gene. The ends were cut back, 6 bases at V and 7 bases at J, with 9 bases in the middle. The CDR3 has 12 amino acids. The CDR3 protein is CATSQVGQPQHF. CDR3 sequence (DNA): TGTGCCACCAGTCAGGTTGGGCAGCCCCAGCATTTT.

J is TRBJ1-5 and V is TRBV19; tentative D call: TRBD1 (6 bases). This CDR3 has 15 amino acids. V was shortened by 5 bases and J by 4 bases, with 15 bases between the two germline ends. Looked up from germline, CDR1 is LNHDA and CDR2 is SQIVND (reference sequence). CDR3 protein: CASSPLGQTNQPQHF. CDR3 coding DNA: TGTGCCAGTAGTCCCTTGGGACAAACTAATCAGCCCCAGCATTTT. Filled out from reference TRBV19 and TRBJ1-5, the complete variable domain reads DGGITQSPKYLFRKEGQNVTLSCEQNLNHDAMYWYRQDPGQGLRLIYYSQIVNDFQKGDIAEGYSVSREKKESFPLTVTSAQKNPTAFYLCASSPLGQTNQPQHFGDGTRLSIL.

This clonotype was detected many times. The CDR3 loop is CSARDPGREKGTQYF. For the CDR3, the DNA is TGCAGTGCTAGAGACCCCGGACGCGAGAAGGGGACCCAGTACTTC. The V and J genes are TRBV20-1 and TRBJ2-5; no clear D. This CDR3 is built from 15 residues. Trimming took 0 bases from V and 7 from J, leaving 18 bases between them. Per the germline V gene, CDR1 is DFQATT and CDR2 is SNEGSKA (reference sequence).

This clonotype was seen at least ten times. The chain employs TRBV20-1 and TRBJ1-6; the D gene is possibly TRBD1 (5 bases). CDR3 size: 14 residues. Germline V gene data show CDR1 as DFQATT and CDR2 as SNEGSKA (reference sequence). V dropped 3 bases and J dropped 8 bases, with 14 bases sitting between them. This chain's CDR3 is CSASRPGIDSPLHF. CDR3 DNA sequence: TGCAGTGCTAGTCGTCCAGGGATAGATTCACCCCTCCACTTT.

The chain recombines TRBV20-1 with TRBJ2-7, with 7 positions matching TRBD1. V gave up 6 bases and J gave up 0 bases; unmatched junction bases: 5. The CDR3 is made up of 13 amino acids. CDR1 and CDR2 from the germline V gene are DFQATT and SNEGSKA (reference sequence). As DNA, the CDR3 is TGCAGTGCAGGGGACAGCCACTCCTACGAGCAGTACTTC. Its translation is CSAGDSHSYEQYF.

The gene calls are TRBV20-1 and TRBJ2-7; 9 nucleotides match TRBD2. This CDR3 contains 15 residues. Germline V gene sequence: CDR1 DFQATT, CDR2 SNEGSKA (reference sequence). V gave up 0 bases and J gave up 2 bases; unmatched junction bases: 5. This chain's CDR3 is CSARDYLAGTYEQYF. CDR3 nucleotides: TGCAGTGCTAGAGATTATCTAGCGGGGACCTACGAGCAGTACTTC.

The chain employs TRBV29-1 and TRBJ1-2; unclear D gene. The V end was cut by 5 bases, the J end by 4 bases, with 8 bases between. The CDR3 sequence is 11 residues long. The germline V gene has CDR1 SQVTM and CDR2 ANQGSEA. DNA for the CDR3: TGCAGCGTTCGGGATGTCTATGGCTACACCTTC. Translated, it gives CSVRDVYGYTF.

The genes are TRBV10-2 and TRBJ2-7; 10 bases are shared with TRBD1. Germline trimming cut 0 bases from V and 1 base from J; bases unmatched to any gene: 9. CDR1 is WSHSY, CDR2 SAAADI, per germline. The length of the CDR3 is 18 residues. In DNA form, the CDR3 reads TGCGCCAGCAGTGAGTCTGGTGTCGGGACAGGGGAATCCTACGAGCAGTACTTC. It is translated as CASSESGVGTGESYEQYF.

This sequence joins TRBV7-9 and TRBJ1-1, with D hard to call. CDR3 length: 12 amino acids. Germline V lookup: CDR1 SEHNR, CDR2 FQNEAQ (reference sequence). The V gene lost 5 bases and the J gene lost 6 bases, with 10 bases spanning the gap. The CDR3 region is CASSTVGPEAFF. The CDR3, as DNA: TGTGCCAGCAGCACGGTGGGCCCTGAAGCTTTCTTT. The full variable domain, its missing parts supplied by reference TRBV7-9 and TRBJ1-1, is DTGVSQNPRHKITKRGQNVTFRCDPISEHNRLYWYRQTLGQGPEFLTYFQNEAQLEKSRLLSDRFSAERPKGSFSTLEIQRTEQGDSAMYLCASSTVGPEAFFGQGTRLTVV.

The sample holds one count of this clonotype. The CDR3 reads CASSFRAGPYEQYF. In nucleotides, the CDR3 is TGCGCCAGCAGCTTTCGGGCAGGGCCCTACGAGCAGTACTTC. This rearrangement joins TRBV5-1 to TRBJ2-7; D is possibly TRBD1 (5 bases). The CDR3 extends over 14 amino acids. V dropped 2 bases and J dropped 2 bases, with 11 bases sitting between them. CDR1 SGHRS and CDR2 YFSETQ come from the germline V gene.

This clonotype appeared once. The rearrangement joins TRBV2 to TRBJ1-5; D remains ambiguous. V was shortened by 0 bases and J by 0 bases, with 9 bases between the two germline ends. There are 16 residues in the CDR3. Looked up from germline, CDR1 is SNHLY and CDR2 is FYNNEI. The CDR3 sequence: CASSEARIYSNQPQHF. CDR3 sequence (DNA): TGTGCCAGCAGTGAAGCCCGCATTTATAGCAATCAGCCCCAGCATTTT.

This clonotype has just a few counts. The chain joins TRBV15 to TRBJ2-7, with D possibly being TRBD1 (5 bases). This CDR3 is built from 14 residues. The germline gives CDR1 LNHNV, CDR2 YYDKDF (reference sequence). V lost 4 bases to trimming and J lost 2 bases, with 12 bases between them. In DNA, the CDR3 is TGTGCCACCAGCATAAGGGAAGGGGCCTACGAGCAGTACTTC. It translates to CATSIREGAYEQYF.

The CDR3 DNA reads as TGTGCCACCAGCAGAGACAGGGACCCTAATGAAAAACTGTTTTTT. Its protein is CATSRDRDPNEKLFF. The chain couples TRBV15 to TRBJ1-4; a weak D match, TRBD1 (5 bases). Germline CDR1 and CDR2: LNHNV and YYDKDF (reference sequence). V lost 0 bases and J 3 bases, leaving 8 bases between the germline ends. This CDR3 has 15 residues.

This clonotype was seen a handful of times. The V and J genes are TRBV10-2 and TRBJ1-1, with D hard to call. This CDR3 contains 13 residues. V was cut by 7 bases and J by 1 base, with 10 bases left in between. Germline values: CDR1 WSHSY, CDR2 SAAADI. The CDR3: CASIGHPNTEAFF. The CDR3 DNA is TGCGCCAGCATCGGGCACCCGAACACTGAAGCTTTCTTT.

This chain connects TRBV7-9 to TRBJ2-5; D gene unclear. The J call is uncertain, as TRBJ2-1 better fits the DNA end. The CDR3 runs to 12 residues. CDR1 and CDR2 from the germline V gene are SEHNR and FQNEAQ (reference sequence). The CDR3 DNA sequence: TGTGCCAGTAGTATCCTGGGGAATGAGCAGTTCTTC. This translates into CASSILGNEQFF.